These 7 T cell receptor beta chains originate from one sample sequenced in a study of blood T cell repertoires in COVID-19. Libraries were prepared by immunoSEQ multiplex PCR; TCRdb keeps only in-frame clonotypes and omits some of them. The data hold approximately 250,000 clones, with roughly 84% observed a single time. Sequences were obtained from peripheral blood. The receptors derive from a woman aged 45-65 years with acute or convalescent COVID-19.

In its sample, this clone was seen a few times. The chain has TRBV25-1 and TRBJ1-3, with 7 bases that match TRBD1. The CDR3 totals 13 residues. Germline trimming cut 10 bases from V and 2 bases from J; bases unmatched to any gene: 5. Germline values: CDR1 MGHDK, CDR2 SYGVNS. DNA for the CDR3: TGTGCCACTCAAGACAGGGCTGGAAACACCATATATTTT. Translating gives CATQDRAGNTIYF.

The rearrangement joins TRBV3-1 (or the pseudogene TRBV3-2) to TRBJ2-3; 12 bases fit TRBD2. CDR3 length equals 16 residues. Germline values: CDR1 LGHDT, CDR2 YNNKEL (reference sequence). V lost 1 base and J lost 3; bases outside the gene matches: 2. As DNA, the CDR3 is TGTGCCAGCAGCCAAGGGACTAGCGGGGCGACAGATACGCAGTATTTT. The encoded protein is CASSQGTSGATDTQYF.

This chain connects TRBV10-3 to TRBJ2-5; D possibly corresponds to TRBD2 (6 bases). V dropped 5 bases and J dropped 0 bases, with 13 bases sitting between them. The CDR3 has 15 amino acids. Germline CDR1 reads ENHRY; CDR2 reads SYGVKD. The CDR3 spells CAISLGLSDQETQYF. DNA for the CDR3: TGTGCCATCAGTCTGGGACTGTCCGACCAAGAGACCCAGTACTTC.

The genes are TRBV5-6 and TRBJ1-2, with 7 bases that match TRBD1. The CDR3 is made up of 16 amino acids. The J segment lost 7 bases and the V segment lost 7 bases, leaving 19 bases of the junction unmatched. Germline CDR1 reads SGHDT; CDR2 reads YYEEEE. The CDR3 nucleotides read TGTGCCAGCGGCCCAACCATCGTAGGGGGCGCTTCTGGCTACACCTTC. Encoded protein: CASGPTIVGGASGYTF.

The CDR3 loop is CASSERGVYGYTF. The DNA for the CDR3 is TGTGCCAGCAGTGAAAGGGGCGTCTATGGCTACACCTTC. The chain is built from TRBV6-1 and TRBJ1-2; D possibly corresponds to TRBD1 (5 bases). Germline V gene sequence: CDR1 MNHNS, CDR2 SASEGT. The CDR3 spans 13 residues. Deletions cut 2 bases from V and 4 bases from J, with 8 bases between.

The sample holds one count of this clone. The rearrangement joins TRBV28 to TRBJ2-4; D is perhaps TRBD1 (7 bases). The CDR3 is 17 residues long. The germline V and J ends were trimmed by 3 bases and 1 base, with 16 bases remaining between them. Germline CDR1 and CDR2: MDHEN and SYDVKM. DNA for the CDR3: TGTGCCAGCAGTTTGCGGGGACAGAGCCGGGCCAAAAACATTCAGTACTTC. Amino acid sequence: CASSLRGQSRAKNIQYF.

The DNA for the CDR3 is TGTGCCAGCAGGGGGACAGGGACGAACACCGGGGAGCTGTTTTTT. Translated, it gives CASRGTGTNTGELFF. The chain combines TRBV27 with TRBJ2-2, with 9 nucleotides matching TRBD1. The junction had 2 bases not matched to a gene; V was cut back by 6 bases and J by 0 bases. Germline CDR1 MNHEY, CDR2 SMNVEV (reference sequence). The CDR3 has 15 residues.